A selection of T cell receptor beta chains follows, all from one sample in a study of early T cells in non-severe SARS-CoV-2 infection. From the 5' RACE reads, TCRdb called clonotypes with MiXCR, one entry per CDR3 protein. The sample contains approximately 100,000 distinct CDR3 sequences, more than 9.5% of which appear only once. Source material: whole blood. The receptors originated from an adult who was a healthcare worker with PCR-confirmed SARS-CoV-2 infection or an uninfected control (not recorded which). The CDR3 runs from the conserved cysteine through the conserved F or W. Fields, in order: V gene, J gene, CDR3 length, clone size, D gene, CDR3 DNA, CDR3 protein. D genes are given only for firm matches. A row's size may be missing; if present it is once, few, many or a size class.

TRBV30	TRBJ2-7	13	many	.	TGTGCCTGGAAAAGGGGGAGCTCCTACGAGCAGTACTTC	CAWKRGSSYEQYF
TRBV2	TRBJ2-1	10	few	.	TGTGCCAGCCACAACGATAAGGAGTTCTTC	CASHNDKEFF
TRBV7-2	TRBJ2-2	16	few	TRBD2	TGTGCCAGCAGCTTAGGGCTAGCGGGGTCCACCGGGGAGCTTTTTTTT	CASSLGLAGSTGELFF
TRBV10-3	TRBJ2-1	13	few	.	TGTGCCATCGGGAGGGACAGCAACAATGAGCAGTTCTTC	CAIGRDSNNEQFF
TRBV2	TRBJ2-7	14	.	TRBD2	TGTGCCAGCAGTGACGCTAGCGGGGGGGCCGGGCAGTACTTC	CASSDASGGAGQYF
TRBV18	TRBJ2-7	16	.	.	TGTGCCAGCTCACCTAGGTCCGGGGATGGGTCGTACGAGCAGTACTTC	CASSPRSGDGSYEQYF
TRBV12-5	TRBJ2-3	15	many	.	TGTGCTAGTGGTTTATTTCCTGGAACCACAGATACGCAGTATTTT	CASGLFPGTTDTQYF
TRBV18	TRBJ1-5	14	many	.	TGTGCCAGCTCAGGGGGGGGCTACAATCAGCCCCAGCATTTT	CASSGGGYNQPQHF
TRBV10-3	TRBJ2-7	18	few	.	TGTGCCATCAGTGATGGAGGGGGATACAGGGGCAAACTCTACGAGCAGTACTTC	CAISDGGGYRGKLYEQYF
TRBV27	TRBJ2-5	14	many	.	TGTGCCAGCAGTCCACGGACATTCCAAGAGACCCAGTACTTC	CASSPRTFQETQYF
TRBV10-3	TRBJ2-1	15	.	TRBD1	TGTGCCATCAGCGCTGACAGGGACACCTACAATGAGCAGTTCTTC	CAISADRDTYNEQFF
TRBV7-9	TRBJ1-5	16	many	TRBD1	TGTGCCAGCAGCCGTGTACGGACAGGGGATAATCAGCCCCAGCATTTT	CASSRVRTGDNQPQHF
TRBV6-4	TRBJ1-5	18	few	TRBD1	TGTGCCAGCAGTGTGGGGGACCCCAGGGACAGCGACGATCAGCCCCAGCATTTT	CASSVGDPRDSDDQPQHF
TRBV7-2	TRBJ1-5	15	many	.	TGTGCCAGCAGCTTATGGGGGGATAACAATCAGCCCCAGCATTTT	CASSLWGDNNQPQHF
TRBV5-1	TRBJ2-5	13	many	.	TGCGCCAGCAGCTTCCAACGCCAAGAGACCCAGTACTTC	CASSFQRQETQYF
TRBV7-6	TRBJ2-5	14	many	TRBD1	TGTGCCAGCAGCCGAAGACAGGGGAGAGAGACCCAGTACTTC	CASSRRQGRETQYF
TRBV11-2	TRBJ2-5	16	few	TRBD2	TGTGCCAGCAGCAGACAAGACCTAGCGGGCCAAGAGACCCAGTACTTC	CASSRQDLAGQETQYF
TRBV19	TRBJ1-4	13	many	.	TGTGCCAGTAGTCAGGACCTCATTGAAAAACTGTTTTTT	CASSQDLIEKLFF
TRBV20-1	TRBJ1-5	18	few	TRBD1	TGCAGTGCTAGTGATTGGGGGACAGAACTTAGCCGCAATCAGCCCCAGCATTTT	CSASDWGTELSRNQPQHF
TRBV25-1	TRBJ1-2	12	.	.	TGTGCCAGCACCCGGGGCAGGAATGGCTACACCTTC	CASTRGRNGYTF
TRBV20-1	TRBJ2-2	15	.	TRBD2	TGCAGTGCCCCCCACAGCGGGAACCTTGTCCGGGAGCTGTTTTTT	CSAPHSGNLVRELFF
TRBV4-2	TRBJ2-3	18	few	.	TGTGCCAGCAGCCTGGGAAAAGGATTCCAAGCTAGCACAGATACGCAGTATTTT	CASSLGKGFQASTDTQYF
TRBV9	TRBJ2-1	15	.	TRBD2	TGTGCCAGCAGCGCGGGGGTGGGAGGGCCTCATGAGCAGTTCTTC	CASSAGVGGPHEQFF
TRBV7-9	TRBJ2-1	16	many	TRBD1	TGTGCCAGCAGCCAAGACGGGACAGGGAGATACAATGAGCAGTTCTTC	CASSQDGTGRYNEQFF
TRBV5-1	TRBJ1-4	15	many	.	TGCGCCAGCAGCTTGGGCGGGGTGCAGAATGAAAAACTGTTTTTT	CASSLGGVQNEKLFF
TRBV6-1	TRBJ2-4	16	many	TRBD2	TGTGCCAGCAGTGAAGCCCCCGGCGGGACTAGCGGGCAACAGTACTTC	CASSEAPGGTSGQQYF
TRBV4-2	TRBJ2-2	18	.	TRBD1	TGTGCCAGCAGCCCGGGACAGGGTTTAGCTACAGGCACCGGGGAGCTGTTTTTT	CASSPGQGLATGTGELFF
TRBV20-1	TRBJ1-5	15	few	.	TGCAGTGCTGTACTACAGGCTTATAGCAATCAGCCCCAGCATTTT	CSAVLQAYSNQPQHF
TRBV24-1	TRBJ1-2	13	many	.	TGTGCCACCAGTGACAAGACAGGATATGGCTACACCTTC	CATSDKTGYGYTF
TRBV19	TRBJ2-1	14	many	TRBD1	TGTGCCAGTAGTCCCAGGGGGCACTACAATGAGCAGTTCTTC	CASSPRGHYNEQFF
TRBV12-3/TRBV12-4	TRBJ2-7	14	few	TRBD2	TGTGCCAGCAGTTTACGGGACTACCGCTACGAGCAGTACTTC	CASSLRDYRYEQYF
TRBV18	TRBJ2-5	14	many	.	TGTGCCAGCTCACCCCGAGGGGAGCAAGAGACCCAGTACTTC	CASSPRGEQETQYF
TRBV4-1	TRBJ2-1	15	few	TRBD1	TGCGCCAGCAGCCTGCCAGGGGGATCCTACAATGAGCAGTTCTTC	CASSLPGGSYNEQFF
TRBV20-1	TRBJ1-1	14	many	.	TGCAGTGCTAGGGGCCCGAGAGGGAACGCTGAAGCTTTCTTT	CSARGPRGNAEAFF
TRBV11-2	TRBJ2-5	14	many	.	TGTGCCAGCAGCTCACTAGCAGTGCAAGAGACCCAGTACTTC	CASSSLAVQETQYF
TRBV6-2/TRBV6-3	TRBJ2-3	14	many	TRBD1	TGTGCCAGCAGGACGACAGGGGGCACAGATACGCAGTATTTT	CASRTTGGTDTQYF